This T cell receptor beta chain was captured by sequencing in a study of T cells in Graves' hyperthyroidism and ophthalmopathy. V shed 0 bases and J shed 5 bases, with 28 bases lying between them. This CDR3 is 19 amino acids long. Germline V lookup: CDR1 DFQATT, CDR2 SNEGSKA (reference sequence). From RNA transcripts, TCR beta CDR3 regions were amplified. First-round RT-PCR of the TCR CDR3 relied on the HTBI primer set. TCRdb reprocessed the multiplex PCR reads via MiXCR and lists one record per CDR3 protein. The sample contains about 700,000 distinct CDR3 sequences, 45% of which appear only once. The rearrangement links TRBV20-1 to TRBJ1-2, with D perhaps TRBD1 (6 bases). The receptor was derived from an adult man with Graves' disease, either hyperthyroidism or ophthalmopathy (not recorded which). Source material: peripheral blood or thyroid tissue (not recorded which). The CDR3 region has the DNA TGCAGTGCTAGAGACAGGGGACGTGACCGAAACCTCGAACTTTATGGCTACACCTTC. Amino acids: CSARDRGRDRNLELYGYTF.